This entry lists 31 T cell receptor beta chains sequenced from one sample in a study of T cells after yellow fever vaccination. Each CDR3 protein gets one entry after TCRdb re-called the 5' RACE reads with MiXCR. The sample has about 200,000 distinct CDR3 sequences, around 3.1% seen once. The sequencing here drew on CD4+ T cells sorted from PBMCs, taken 10 days after the yellow fever booster vaccination. These receptors all stem from a man aged 18 to 35 who received the YFV17D yellow fever vaccine.

This clonotype was recorded a few times. This chain joins TRBV20-1 and TRBJ1-1; maybe TRBD1 (5 bases). V was clipped by 5 bases and J by 1 base, with 14 bases between them. This CDR3 is 14 amino acids long. In germline, CDR1 is DFQATT, CDR2 SNEGSKA (reference sequence). CDR3 residues: CSAPRGGWNTEAFF. The CDR3 nucleotides are TGCAGTGCTCCCCGCGGGGGTTGGAACACTGAAGCTTTCTTT.

This clonotype was seen repeatedly, ten times or more. The chain's CDR3 is CASRPREGQEKLFF. The CDR3 DNA reads TGTGCCAGCAGACCTAGAGAAGGGCAGGAAAAACTGTTTTTT. The rearrangement uses TRBV7-2 and TRBJ1-4; D is unresolved. With 6 bases removed from V and 8 bases from J, the gap between germline ends came to 16 bases. CDR1 SGHTA and CDR2 FQGNSA come from the germline V gene. This CDR3 contains 14 residues.

The CDR3 protein is CASSSDPFYGYTF. The CDR3, as DNA: TGCGCCAGCAGTTCCGACCCCTTCTATGGCTACACCTTC. V gene TRBV10-1 combines with J gene TRBJ1-2; D call uncertain. The V end lost 5 bases, the J end lost 4 bases, and 11 bases lay between the germline ends. This CDR3 is 13 amino acids long. Germline-derived CDR1 and CDR2 are WNHNN and SYGVQD (reference sequence).

This clonotype was seen only a few times. The genes are TRBV20-1 and TRBJ2-1; possible D gene TRBD2, 6 bases. The V gene's germline CDR1 is DFQATT and CDR2 SNEGSKA (reference sequence). This CDR3 region has 15 residues. The V gene lost 1 base and the J gene lost 0 bases, with 10 bases spanning the gap. Written as DNA, the CDR3 is TGCAGTGCTAGAGGGGCGGGGAACTCCTACAATGAGCAGTTCTTC. Translating it yields CSARGAGNSYNEQFF.

This clonotype was seen many times. V is TRBV20-1 and J is TRBJ2-2; D possibly matches TRBD1 or TRBD2 (5 bases each). The V gene's germline CDR1 is DFQATT and CDR2 SNEGSKA (reference sequence). This CDR3 region has 13 residues. V lost 3 bases and J 1 base, leaving 6 bases between the germline ends. This CDR3 reads CSARRGNTGELFF. DNA for the CDR3: TGCAGTGCTAGGAGGGGGAACACCGGGGAGCTGTTTTTT.

This clonotype was counted many times. The chain joins TRBV7-2 to TRBJ1-5; D is possibly TRBD1 (6 bases). Looked up from germline, CDR1 is SGHTA and CDR2 is FQGNSA. The ends were cut back, 4 bases at V and 7 bases at J, with 11 bases in the middle. This CDR3 spans 13 amino acids. The CDR3 region is CASSSGAQQPQHF. The DNA for the CDR3 is TGTGCCAGCAGCTCGGGGGCCCAGCAGCCCCAGCATTTT. Combining the CDR3 with reference TRBV7-2 and TRBJ1-5 gives the whole variable domain GAGVSQSPSNKVTEKGKDVELRCDPISGHTALYWYRQSLGQGLEFLIYFQGNSAPDKSGLPSDRFSAERTGGSVSTLTIQRTQQEDSAVYLCASSSGAQQPQHFGDGTRLSIL.

The chain combines TRBV7-9 with TRBJ1-1; D unclear. The CDR3 is 13 amino acids. V dropped 2 bases and J dropped 0 bases, with 4 bases sitting between them. In germline, CDR1 is SEHNR, CDR2 FQNEAQ (reference sequence). The CDR3 coding sequence is TGTGCCAGCAGCTTAATCGTGAACACTGAAGCTTTCTTT. This codes for CASSLIVNTEAFF.

Of note for this clonotype: Possible read error: a much larger clone is one base away. V and J are TRBV10-3 and TRBJ2-3; no definite D call. Germline V CDR1 and CDR2: ENHRY, SYGVKD. The CDR3 has 15 residues. Deletions cut 0 bases from V and 10 bases from J, with 17 bases between. Here the CDR3 DNA reads TGTGCCATCAGTGAGTCCTTTCAGTCGTGCTTCGCGCAGTATTTT. It yields the protein CAISESFQSCFAQYF.

This chain uses TRBV7-8 with TRBJ1-1; 7 bases are a match to TRBD1. V shed 3 bases and J 5 bases; nucleotides not matched to a gene: 6. The V gene's germline CDR1 is SGHVS and CDR2 FQNEAQ. The CDR3 is 14 residues long. The CDR3 sequence is CASSFQGGRTEAFF. DNA for the CDR3: TGTGCCAGCAGCTTCCAGGGGGGAAGGACTGAAGCTTTCTTT.

This clonotype was counted at least ten times. This chain links TRBV11-2 with TRBJ1-2, with D possibly TRBD1 on 6 matching bases. The germline gives CDR1 SGHAT, CDR2 FQNNGV. CDR3 length: 14 amino acids. V lost 5 bases, J lost 1 base, and 11 bases lay in between. The CDR3, as DNA: TGTGCCAGCAGCCCGTACAGGGATAACTATGGCTACACCTTC. It specifies CASSPYRDNYGYTF.

The table lists this clonotype with many counts. The chain combines TRBV5-1 with TRBJ2-1; the D gene is possibly TRBD1 (6 bases). The CDR3 consists of 13 residues. Germline V lookup: CDR1 SGHRS, CDR2 YFSETQ. The ends were cut back, 2 bases at V and 5 bases at J, with 8 bases in the middle. CDR3 sequence: CASSFQGNNEQFF. The DNA for the CDR3 is TGCGCCAGCAGCTTTCAGGGGAACAATGAGCAGTTCTTC.

This chain uses TRBV20-1 with TRBJ1-1, with TRBD1 identical over 9 bases. Germline CDR1 reads DFQATT; CDR2 reads SNEGSKA (reference sequence). V shed 2 bases, J shed 5 bases, and the junction held 12 bases outside the gene matches. The CDR3 spans 16 residues. The CDR3 nucleotides read TGCAGTGCTAGAAAAACAGGGGGCGGACTCCGGACTGAAGCTTTCTTT. It encodes CSARKTGGGLRTEAFF.

This clonotype was counted ten times or more. The chain is built from TRBV29-1 and TRBJ2-2, with 7 positions matching TRBD1. This CDR3 has 15 amino acids. J was trimmed by 2 bases and V by 8 bases; bases with no gene match: 11. Germline loops: CDR1 SQVTM, CDR2 ANQGSEA. CDR3 DNA sequence: TGCAGCACCCGAACAGGGGTTACCAACACCGGGGAGCTGTTTTTT. Amino acids: CSTRTGVTNTGELFF.

The chain carries TRBV2 and TRBJ1-1; 8 bases line up with TRBD1. The germline gives CDR1 SNHLY, CDR2 FYNNEI. The J segment lost 10 bases and the V segment lost 6 bases, leaving 4 bases of the junction unmatched. The CDR3 is 11 amino acids. In DNA, the CDR3 is TGTGCCAGCAGCTCCGGACAGGGAGCTTTCTTT. Translating it yields CASSSGQGAFF.

The chain uses TRBV7-2 and TRBJ1-5; 9 bases line up with TRBD1. Germline V gene data show CDR1 as SGHTA and CDR2 as FQGNSA. The ends lost 7 bases at V and 4 bases at J; junction bases unmatched: 2. The CDR3 sequence is 13 residues long. In DNA form, the CDR3 reads TGTGCCAGCACCGACAGGGGGAATCAGCCCCAGCATTTT. It translates to CASTDRGNQPQHF.

This clonotype has ten or more counts. This CDR3 is CASSRDRATDTQYF. The DNA for the CDR3 is TGCGCCAGCAGCCGGGACAGGGCCACAGATACGCAGTATTTT. The chain links TRBV10-2 to TRBJ2-3; 9 bases align to TRBD1. The CDR3 is 14 amino acids. The ends lost 6 bases at V and 2 bases at J; junction bases unmatched: 3. CDR1 and CDR2 (germline): WSHSY, SAAADI.

The sample holds many counts of this clonotype. The V gene is TRBV24-1, the J gene TRBJ2-5; 7 bases are a match to TRBD2. J was trimmed by 0 bases and V by 7 bases; bases with no gene match: 7. Germline V CDR1 and CDR2: KGHDR, SFDVKD. The CDR3 length is 15 residues. As DNA, the CDR3 is TGTGCCACCAGCGCCCTTCTAGCGGACCAAGAGACCCAGTACTTC. Encoded protein: CATSALLADQETQYF.

This clonotype has only a few counts. J is TRBJ2-3 and V is TRBV12-3 or TRBV12-4; no reliable D call. The CDR3 runs to 14 residues. V lost 2 bases and J lost 5, with 11 bases in between. This chain's CDR3 is CASSLRLNRDTQYF. CDR3 in DNA: TGTGCCAGCAGTTTAAGGCTAAACAGAGATACGCAGTATTTT.

This chain connects TRBV20-1 to TRBJ1-1; D is perhaps TRBD1 (5 bases). Trimming removed 6 bases at V and 2 bases at J, with 13 bases between. The germline V gene has CDR1 DFQATT and CDR2 SNEGSKA (reference sequence). There are 13 residues in the CDR3. CDR3: CSASGGGNTEAFF. As DNA, the CDR3 is TGCAGTGCCAGCGGGGGAGGCAACACTGAAGCTTTCTTT.

The sample holds a few counts of this clonotype. The V and J genes are TRBV29-1 and TRBJ2-2; D possibly corresponds to TRBD2 (5 bases). Germline-derived CDR1 and CDR2 are SQVTM and ANQGSEA. The CDR3 is made up of 12 amino acids. V was pared by 7 bases and J by 1 base, with 7 bases between. The CDR3 DNA is TGCAGCGCCGGGGTGAACACCGGGGAGCTGTTTTTT. Its translation: CSAGVNTGELFF.

A few counts support this clonotype. This chain joins TRBV28 and TRBJ1-1, with D tentatively TRBD1 (5 bases). The germline CDR1 and CDR2 sequences are MDHEN and SYDVKM. The CDR3 totals 13 residues. V was clipped by 5 bases and J by 3 bases, with 10 bases between them. CDR3 bases: TGTGCCAGCAGTAAACAGGTAGACACTGAAGCTTTCTTT. As protein: CASSKQVDTEAFF.

The V and J genes are TRBV6-5 and TRBJ2-5, with no clear D. CDR3 length equals 15 residues. The germline CDR1 and CDR2 sequences are MNHEY and SVGAGI. Trimming took 7 bases from V and 4 from J, leaving 19 bases between them. CDR3: CASKPSGTVSETQYF. CDR3 sequence (DNA): TGTGCCAGCAAGCCTAGTGGTACGGTTTCAGAGACCCAGTACTTC.

This clonotype was seen a handful of times. The chain couples TRBV7-2 to TRBJ1-2; weak D call: TRBD1 (5 bases). Trimming removed 8 bases from V and 1 base from J, with 11 bases in between. This CDR3 region has 13 residues. CDR1 is SGHTA and CDR2 is FQGNSA in the germline V gene. The CDR3 is CASGNQGNYGYTF. The CDR3 nucleotides read TGTGCCAGCGGCAACCAGGGTAACTATGGCTACACCTTC.

The table lists this clonotype with many counts. The chain recombines TRBV30 with TRBJ1-1, with unresolved D. The CDR3 runs 12 residues. The ends were cut back, 4 bases at V and 4 bases at J, with 10 bases in the middle. CDR1 is GTSNPN and CDR2 is SVGIG in the germline V gene (reference sequence). CDR3 in amino acids: CAWTRVGTEAFF. The DNA for the CDR3 is TGTGCCTGGACGCGGGTGGGCACTGAAGCTTTCTTT.

This clonotype was seen ten or more times. The chain combines TRBV5-1 with TRBJ2-1; D perhaps matches TRBD2 (6 bases). Trimming took off 7 bases at V and 5 bases at J, with 19 bases between the two ends. CDR1 is SGHRS and CDR2 is YFSETQ in the germline V gene. The CDR3 has 15 amino acids. The CDR3 region has the DNA TGCGCCAGCGGCCCGTTGGCGGGGACCAACAATGAGCAGTTCTTC. As protein: CASGPLAGTNNEQFF.

This clonotype was seen repeatedly, ten times or more. This chain joins TRBV7-2 and TRBJ2-5, with D unresolved. The germline V gene encodes CDR1 SGHTA and CDR2 FQGNSA. CDR3 size: 12 residues. V was shortened by 3 bases and J by 5 bases, with 7 bases between the two germline ends. CDR3 DNA sequence: TGTGCCAGCAGCTTTGGCAGGGAGACCCAGTACTTC. Translated, it gives CASSFGRETQYF.

This chain uses TRBV18 with TRBJ2-5; D unclear. The CDR3 consists of 16 residues. Germline V gene sequence: CDR1 KGHSH, CDR2 LQKENI. Trimming removed 0 bases at V and 5 bases at J, with 16 bases between. CDR3 in amino acids: CASSPPFGYLTETQYF. Here the CDR3 DNA reads TGTGCCAGCTCACCACCTTTCGGGTACTTAACGGAGACCCAGTACTTC.

The sample holds a few counts of this clonotype. The V gene is TRBV10-3, the J gene TRBJ1-1; no firm D call. This CDR3 has 13 residues. Germline V gives CDR1 ENHRY, CDR2 SYGVKD. V lost 6 bases to trimming and J lost 3 bases, with 11 bases between them. Here the CDR3 reads CAIRTRGDTEAFF. The CDR3 DNA reads TGTGCCATCAGGACCCGCGGGGACACTGAAGCTTTCTTT.

In this sample, this clonotype turned up many times. The chain combines TRBV5-4 with TRBJ1-6, with D unresolved. The V end was cut by 0 bases, the J end by 7 bases, with 2 bases between. The CDR3 totals 12 residues. Germline V gene data show CDR1 as SGHNT and CDR2 as YYREEE (reference sequence). CDR3 amino acids: CASSLDNSPLHF. In nucleotides, the CDR3 is TGTGCCAGCAGCTTGGACAATTCACCCCTCCACTTT.

V usage is TRBV7-2 and J usage is TRBJ2-1; possible D gene TRBD2, 6 bases. From germline, CDR1 is SGHTA and CDR2 FQGNSA. CDR3 length: 14 amino acids. The ends were cut back, 4 bases at V and 4 bases at J, with 11 bases in the middle. The CDR3: CASSSRTKYNEQFF. The CDR3 coding sequence is TGTGCCAGCAGCTCCAGGACTAAGTACAATGAGCAGTTCTTC.

Remarks on this clonotype: Given the absence of the conserved phenylalanine or tryptophan at the CDR3 end, a read error is likely. This chain uses TRBV12-3 or TRBV12-4 with TRBJ2-1; TRBD1 might be the D (5 bases). V was clipped by 4 bases and J by 3 bases, with 10 bases between them. The CDR3 consists of 14 residues. The CDR3 protein is CASSSMGHYNEQFL. The DNA of the CDR3 is TGTGCCAGCAGTTCCATGGGGCACTACAATGAGCAGTTCCTC.